Below are 30 T cell receptor beta chains sequenced from a single sample in a study of molecular identifiers for immune sequencing clone quantification (dated by TCRdb to the late 2010s). Libraries were built with PCR. Data came from an Illumina HiSeq 4000. TCRdb itself trimmed the public reads at Q25 with fastp, ran MiXCR and retained productive beta chains. Each entry is one CDR3 protein sequence, shown with its most common DNA and genes. Here the sample has some 320,000 distinct CDR3 sequences; about 20% occur a single time. The ten largest clonotypes hold roughly 0.86% of the sample. Sequencing was done on a sample of naive CD8+ T cells from blood, with Jurkat cell RNA spiked in. Read against the paper, the sample's cell subset or site label means: FACS-sorted CD8+CD4-CCR7+CD45RA+ naive T cells. These receptors came from a human donor in good health. Some libraries in this study had Jurkat cell RNA spiked in.

This clonotype has at least ten counts. The chain combines TRBV4-3 with TRBJ2-1, with TRBD1 matching over 8 bases. From germline, CDR1 is LGHNA and CDR2 YSLEER. CDR3 length equals 16 residues. Trimming at V came to 4 bases and at J to 4 bases, leaving 9 bases not matched to a gene. CDR3: CASSPSETGVYNEQFF. The CDR3 DNA sequence: TGCGCCAGCAGCCCATCGGAGACAGGGGTATACAATGAGCAGTTCTTC.

A remark on this clonotype: One junction end disagrees with the germline gene, perhaps due to a read error. CDR3 protein: CAGSLVEWAQEAQYF. In DNA, the CDR3 is TGTGCCGGCAGTTTAGTGGAGTGGGCCCAAGAGGCCCAGTACTTC. The chain couples TRBV12-3 or TRBV12-4 to TRBJ2-5; D is ambiguous. The CDR3 totals 15 residues.

Worth noting for this clonotype: Being one base from a much bigger clone, this may be a read error. The chain links TRBV20-1 to TRBJ2-2, with a weak D call TRBD2 (5 bases). Germline-derived CDR1 and CDR2 are DFQATT and SNEGSKA (reference sequence). This CDR3 has 14 residues. CDR3 DNA sequence: TGCAGTGCCTACAGTACAGAGAACACCGGGGAGCCGTTTTTT. This encodes CSAYSTENTGEPFF.

The sample holds one count of this clonotype. The CDR3 ends on some other residue instead of the conserved phenylalanine or tryptophan, so this is likely a read error. V is TRBV2 and J is TRBJ2-7; TRBD2 matches at 9 bases. CDR3 size: 16 residues. Germline CDR1 is SNHLY and CDR2 is FYNNEI. Trimming took 6 bases from V and 5 from J; bases not matched to a gene: 14. This CDR3 is CASRAVISGSAHEQYC. CDR3 DNA: TGTGCCAGCAGGGCCGTAATTAGCGGGAGTGCCCACGAGCAGTACTGC.

This clonotype was detected ten times or more. The chain has TRBV12-3 or TRBV12-4 and TRBJ1-5, with 10 bases lining up with TRBD1. The CDR3 is made up of 15 amino acids. The trim removed 3 bases at V and 2 bases at J, leaving 1 base unmatched. CDR3 residues: CASSLGTGGNQPQHF. Here the CDR3 DNA reads TGTGCCAGCAGTTTGGGGACAGGGGGCAATCAGCCCCAGCATTTT.

This clonotype has more than one count but fewer than ten. The J gene is TRBJ1-1, the V gene TRBV30; no firm D call. Per germline, CDR1 GTSNPN and CDR2 SVGIG (reference sequence). V shed 5 bases and J shed 1 base, with 20 bases lying between them. CDR3 length: 16 amino acids. CDR3 residues: CAWWLFGESKNTEAFF. The CDR3 DNA follows: TGTGCCTGGTGGCTATTCGGAGAATCAAAGAACACTGAAGCTTTCTTT. The entire variable domain, with the rest obtained from reference TRBV30 and TRBJ1-1, is as follows: SQTIHQWPATLVQPVGSPLSLECTVEGTSNPNLYWYRQAAGRGLQLLFYSVGIGQISSEVPQNLSASRPQDRQFILSSKKLLLSDSGFYLCAWWLFGESKNTEAFFGQGTRLTVV.

Details on this clonotype: A much larger clone differs from this one at a single base, so this may be a read error. V is TRBV6-2 or TRBV6-3 and J is TRBJ2-1, with D possibly TRBD2 on 6 matching bases. V gave up 2 bases and J gave up 7 bases, with 9 bases separating them. CDR1 and CDR2 (germline): MNHEY, SVGEGT. The CDR3 covers 13 residues. The CDR3 loop reads CASSYTSGNEQFF. CDR3 sequence (DNA): TGTGCCAGCAGTTACACCAGCGGGAATGAGCAGTTCTTC.

This clonotype appeared many times. The chain has TRBV24-1 and TRBJ2-1; 9 bases match TRBD2. The length of the CDR3 is 17 residues. Germline V gene data show CDR1 as KGHDR and CDR2 as SFDVKD. Trimming took 3 bases from V and 3 from J; bases not matched to a gene: 8. CDR3 nucleotide sequence: TGTGCCACCAGTGATGCTGCTAGCGGGACATACTACAATGAGCAGTTCTTC. Residues: CATSDAASGTYYNEQFF.

The sample holds many counts of this clonotype. The chain combines TRBV2 with TRBJ2-3; no firm D call. Germline CDR1 and CDR2: SNHLY and FYNNEI. Trimming removed 6 bases at V and 2 bases at J, with 12 bases between. The CDR3 length is 14 residues. CDR3 sequence (DNA): TGTGCCAGCAGAGGCGGTACAAACACAGATACGCAGTATTTT. Translating gives CASRGGTNTDTQYF.

This clonotype was picked up many times. J is TRBJ2-7 and V is TRBV6-6; D not resolved. The CDR3 has 12 residues. Looked up from germline, CDR1 is MNHNY and CDR2 is SVGAGI (reference sequence). Trimming left V 5 bases short and J 2 bases short, with 7 bases between. In DNA form, the CDR3 reads TGTGCCAGCAGTACAGCGCCCTACGAGCAGTACTTC. It yields the protein CASSTAPYEQYF.

This clonotype has a count of ten or more. The chain employs TRBV7-9 and TRBJ2-7; the match to TRBD1 covers 8 bases. The CDR3 covers 15 residues. From germline, CDR1 is SEHNR and CDR2 FQNEAQ (reference sequence). V lost 7 bases to trimming and J lost 1 base; unmatched junction nucleotides: 9. CDR3 amino acids: CASTEGQGRSYEQYF. The CDR3, as DNA: TGTGCCAGCACCGAAGGACAGGGTAGGTCCTACGAGCAGTACTTC.

In this sample, this clonotype turned up many times. The V call is TRBV9, the J call TRBJ2-3; 8 nucleotides match TRBD2. CDR3 length: 16 residues. V lost 4 bases to trimming and J lost 2 bases; unmatched junction nucleotides: 9. Germline V gene sequence: CDR1 SGDLS, CDR2 YYNGEE. Here the CDR3 DNA reads TGTGCCAGCAGCCCTAGGAGCGGGGGCCCCACAGATACGCAGTATTTT. This encodes CASSPRSGGPTDTQYF.

This clonotype was detected ten times or more. V gene TRBV20-1 combines with J gene TRBJ1-4; no definite D call. This CDR3 spans 10 amino acids. V dropped 3 bases and J dropped 14 bases, with 10 bases sitting between them. Germline V CDR1 and CDR2: DFQATT, SNEGSKA (reference sequence). The CDR3, as DNA: TGCAGTGCTAGTAGAGGTCTCCTGTTTTTT. Its translation: CSASRGLLFF.

This clonotype came up a few times. This chain uses TRBV9 with TRBJ1-5, with D uncertain. Trimming removed 1 base from V and 7 bases from J, with 9 bases in between. This CDR3 has 13 amino acids. Germline assignment: CDR1 SGDLS and CDR2 YYNGEE. Here the CDR3 DNA reads TGTGCCAGCAGCGTACGGTCCGGCCAGCCCCAGCATTTT. Protein sequence: CASSVRSGQPQHF.

This clonotype was counted ten times or more. The chain links TRBV28 to TRBJ1-5; 7 bases line up with TRBD1. This CDR3 has 18 residues. V trimming: 3 bases; J trimming: 4 bases; junction bases outside the gene matches: 15. Germline V gene lookup returns CDR1 MDHEN and CDR2 SYDVKM. The CDR3 DNA is TGTGCCAGCAGTTTCTCTCCGGGACAGCGATTCCCAAATCAGCCCCAGCATTTT. As protein: CASSFSPGQRFPNQPQHF. Combining the CDR3 with reference TRBV28 and TRBJ1-5 gives the whole variable domain DVKVTQSSRYLVKRTGEKVFLECVQDMDHENMFWYRQDPGLGLRLIYFSYDVKMKEKGDIPEGYSVSREKKERFSLILESASTNQTSMYLCASSFSPGQRFPNQPQHFGDGTRLSIL.

The V call is TRBV3-1, the J call TRBJ1-1, with no clear D. V lost 4 bases and J 3 bases, leaving 18 bases between the germline ends. Germline CDR1 and CDR2: LGHDT and YNNKEL (reference sequence). CDR3 length: 16 amino acids. DNA for the CDR3: TGTGCCAGCAGCCCCCCCCCCCGGGTCGGGGACACTGAAGCTTTCTTT. Amino acids: CASSPPPRVGDTEAFF.

This clonotype was seen many times. V and J are TRBV6-5 and TRBJ2-2; TRBD2 is a possible D gene (7 bases). Germline V gene data show CDR1 as MNHEY and CDR2 as SVGAGI. V was trimmed by 7 bases and J by 1 base, leaving 19 bases between them. The CDR3 length is 17 residues. This chain's CDR3 is CASTSGGQGQNTGELFF. The CDR3 region has the DNA TGTGCCAGCACCTCCGGGGGGCAGGGTCAGAACACCGGGGAGCTGTTTTTT.

In regard to this clonotype: This may be a read error: a much more frequent sequence differs by one nucleotide. The CDR3 coding sequence is TGTGCCAGCAGCTTATCAGGGAGAGGCGAGCAGTACTTC. Translated: CASSLSGRGEQYF. V usage is TRBV7-6 and J usage is TRBJ2-7; D is tentatively TRBD1 or TRBD2 (5 bases each). The CDR3 covers 13 residues. V shed 2 bases and J shed 6 bases, with 11 bases lying between them. Germline loops: CDR1 SGHVS, CDR2 FNYEAQ.

This clonotype has a handful of counts. The gene calls are TRBV7-3 and TRBJ2-3, with D unclear. Germline values: CDR1 SGHTA, CDR2 FQGTGA. V lost 3 bases, J lost 4 bases, and 8 bases lay in between. The CDR3 spans 13 residues. The DNA of the CDR3 is TGTGCCAGCAGCTTGGGCGCAGCAGATACGCAGTATTTT. Amino acid sequence: CASSLGAADTQYF.

The sample holds many counts of this clonotype. V and J are TRBV7-2 and TRBJ1-1; TRBD1 matches 11 bases. The CDR3 consists of 19 residues. The trim removed 4 bases at V and 0 bases at J, leaving 13 bases unmatched. CDR1 is SGHTA and CDR2 is FQGNSA in the germline V gene. CDR3 protein: CASSSGQGGPSSMNTEAFF. CDR3 DNA sequence: TGTGCCAGCAGCTCGGGACAGGGGGGACCCTCCTCCATGAACACTGAAGCTTTCTTT. Filled out from reference TRBV7-2 and TRBJ1-1, the complete variable domain reads GAGVSQSPSNKVTEKGKDVELRCDPISGHTALYWYRQSLGQGLEFLIYFQGNSAPDKSGLPSDRFSAERTGGSVSTLTIQRTQQEDSAVYLCASSSGQGGPSSMNTEAFFGQGTRLTVV.

This clonotype was observed at least ten times. This chain uses TRBV11-2 with TRBJ1-1, with D uncertain. Germline V gene lookup returns CDR1 SGHAT and CDR2 FQNNGV. The CDR3 covers 15 residues. Trimming pared 0 bases from V and 2 bases from J, leaving 10 bases between. The CDR3 loop is CASSLDLGSNTEAFF. Written as DNA, the CDR3 is TGTGCCAGCAGCTTAGATCTTGGGAGTAACACTGAAGCTTTCTTT.

This clonotype was detected once. This chain uses TRBV6-7 with TRBJ2-1; D possibly corresponds to TRBD2 (6 bases). TRBV6-7 carries the ORF label, with uncertain function. This CDR3 region has 17 residues. The V and J ends lost 7 bases and 0 bases respectively, with 19 bases between them. CDR3 residues: CASTLTGRGLSYNEQFF. The CDR3 nucleotides are TGTGCCAGCACCCTAACGGGGCGGGGACTCTCCTACAATGAGCAGTTCTTC.

This clonotype was counted between two and nine times. Since a much larger clone is just one base distant, this may be a read error. J is TRBJ2-3 and V is TRBV15; D remains ambiguous. This CDR3 region has 13 residues. CDR1 and CDR2 from the germline V gene are LNHNV and YYDKDF (reference sequence). The DNA of the CDR3 is TGTGCCGCCAGCAGAGATCTTATGGATACGCAGTATTTT. It encodes CAASRDLMDTQYF.

Regarding this clonotype: In this CDR3 the conserved last residue, phenylalanine or tryptophan, is missing, so a read error is likely. The chain has TRBV11-2 and TRBJ2-1; TRBD1 matches at 8 bases. V was clipped by 5 bases and J by 7 bases; unmatched bases: 10. Per germline, CDR1 SGHAT and CDR2 FQNNGV. The CDR3 runs 15 residues. Here the CDR3 reads CASSRPGQDDNEQFL. The CDR3 nucleotides read TGTGCCAGCAGCCGACCGGGACAGGACGATAATGAGCAGTTCCTC.

This clonotype was counted ten times or more. This CDR3 is CSARQGEQYF. The CDR3 DNA is TGCAGTGCTAGACAGGGGGAGCAGTACTTC. The gene calls are TRBV20-1 and TRBJ2-7, with a tentative D call TRBD1 (6 bases). There are 10 residues in the CDR3. Germline V CDR1 and CDR2: DFQATT, SNEGSKA (reference sequence). V was shortened by 2 bases and J by 7 bases, with 6 bases between the two germline ends.

This clonotype appeared many times. The CDR3 reads CASSSGTGGIEQYF. In nucleotides, the CDR3 is TGTGCCAGCTCATCCGGGACAGGGGGCATCGAGCAGTACTTC. The V call is TRBV18, the J call TRBJ2-7; TRBD1 matches at 12 bases. Losses at the gene ends were 5 bases for V and 6 bases for J; bases not matched to a gene: 5. The CDR3 extends over 14 amino acids. Germline V gene data show CDR1 as KGHSH and CDR2 as LQKENI.

The chain employs TRBV3-1 and TRBJ1-5; 7 positions match TRBD1. Per the germline V gene, CDR1 is LGHDT and CDR2 is YNNKEL (reference sequence). The CDR3 sequence is 15 residues long. The ends lost 1 base at V and 4 bases at J; junction bases unmatched: 4. The CDR3: CASSQGTGMNQPQHF. The CDR3 coding sequence is TGTGCCAGCAGCCAAGGGACAGGTATGAATCAGCCCCAGCATTTT.

This clonotype has at least ten counts. This chain connects TRBV27 to TRBJ2-5; D possibly corresponds to TRBD2 (6 bases). The length of the CDR3 is 16 residues. Germline assignment: CDR1 MNHEY and CDR2 SMNVEV (reference sequence). Deletions cut 4 bases from V and 0 bases from J, with 15 bases between. The CDR3 reads CASSSFAGLYQETQYF. CDR3 bases: TGTGCCAGCAGTTCGTTTGCGGGGTTGTACCAAGAGACCCAGTACTTC.

Ten or more counts support this clonotype. The chain is built from TRBV6-2 or TRBV6-3 and TRBJ1-1, with 10 bases lining up with TRBD1. Germline V CDR1 and CDR2: MNHEY, SVGEGT. This CDR3 comprises 14 residues. V shed 6 bases, J shed 5 bases, and the junction held 6 bases outside the gene matches. The CDR3 region has the DNA TGTGCCAGCAGATATGGACAGGGGGGGACTGAAGCTTTCTTT. Protein sequence: CASRYGQGGTEAFF.

A remark on this clonotype: Just one base apart from a much larger clone, this may be a read error. In DNA, the CDR3 is TGCAGTGCTAACAGGGGTGGAAGCACTGGAGCTTTCTTT. This sequence encodes CSANRGGSTGAFF. V is TRBV20-1 and J is TRBJ1-1, with TRBD1 matching over 7 bases. The CDR3 has 13 residues. In germline, CDR1 is DFQATT, CDR2 SNEGSKA (reference sequence).